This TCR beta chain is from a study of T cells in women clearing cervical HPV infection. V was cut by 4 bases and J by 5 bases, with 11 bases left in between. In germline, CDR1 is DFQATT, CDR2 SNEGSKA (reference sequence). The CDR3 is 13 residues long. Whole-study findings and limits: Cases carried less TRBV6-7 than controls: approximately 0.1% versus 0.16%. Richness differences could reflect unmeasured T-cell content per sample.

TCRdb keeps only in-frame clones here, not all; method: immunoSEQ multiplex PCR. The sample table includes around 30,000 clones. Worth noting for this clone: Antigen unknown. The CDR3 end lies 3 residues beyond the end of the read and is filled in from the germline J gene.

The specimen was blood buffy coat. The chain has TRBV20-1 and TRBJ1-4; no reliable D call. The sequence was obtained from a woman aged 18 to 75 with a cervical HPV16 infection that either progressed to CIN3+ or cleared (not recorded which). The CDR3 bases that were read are TGCAGTGCTACTCCCAGGTTGAATGAAAAA. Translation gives CSATPRLNEK. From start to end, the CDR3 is CSATPRLNEKLFF.